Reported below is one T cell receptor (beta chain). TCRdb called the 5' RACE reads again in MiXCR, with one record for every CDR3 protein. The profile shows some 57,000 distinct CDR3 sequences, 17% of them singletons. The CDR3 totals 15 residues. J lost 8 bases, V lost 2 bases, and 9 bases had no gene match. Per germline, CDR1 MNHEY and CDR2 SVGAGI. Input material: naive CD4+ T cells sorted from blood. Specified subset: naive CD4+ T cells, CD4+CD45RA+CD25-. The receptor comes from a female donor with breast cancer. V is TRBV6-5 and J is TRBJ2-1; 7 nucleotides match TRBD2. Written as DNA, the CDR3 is TGTGCCAGCAGTTACCGCGCGGGAGAAGGGGATGAGCAGTTCTTC. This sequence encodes CASSYRAGEGDEQFF.